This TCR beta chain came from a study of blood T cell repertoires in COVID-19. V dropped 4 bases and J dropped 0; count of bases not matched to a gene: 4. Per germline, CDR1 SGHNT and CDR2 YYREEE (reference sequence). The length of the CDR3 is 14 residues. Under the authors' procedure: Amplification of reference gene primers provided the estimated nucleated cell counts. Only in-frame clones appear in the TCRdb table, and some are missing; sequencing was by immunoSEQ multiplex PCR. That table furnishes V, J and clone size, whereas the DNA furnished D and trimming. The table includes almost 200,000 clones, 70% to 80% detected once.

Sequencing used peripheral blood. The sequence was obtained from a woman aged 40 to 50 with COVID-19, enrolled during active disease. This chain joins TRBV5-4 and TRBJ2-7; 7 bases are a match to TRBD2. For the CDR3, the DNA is TGTGCCAGCAGCCACGGGGGGAGCTCCTACGAGCAGTACTTC. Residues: CASSHGGSSYEQYF.